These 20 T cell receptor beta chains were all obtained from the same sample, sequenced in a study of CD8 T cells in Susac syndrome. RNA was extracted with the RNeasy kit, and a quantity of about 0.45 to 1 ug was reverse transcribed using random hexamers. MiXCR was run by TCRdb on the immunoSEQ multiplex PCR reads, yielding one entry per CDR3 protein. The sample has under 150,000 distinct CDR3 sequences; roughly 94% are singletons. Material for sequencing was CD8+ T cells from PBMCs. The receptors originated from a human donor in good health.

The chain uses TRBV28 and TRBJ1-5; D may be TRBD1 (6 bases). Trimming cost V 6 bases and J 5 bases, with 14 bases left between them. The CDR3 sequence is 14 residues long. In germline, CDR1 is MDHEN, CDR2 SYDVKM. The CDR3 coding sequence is TGTGCCAGCAGGGTCGAACAGGGACATCAGCCCCAGCATTTT. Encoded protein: CASRVEQGHQPQHF.

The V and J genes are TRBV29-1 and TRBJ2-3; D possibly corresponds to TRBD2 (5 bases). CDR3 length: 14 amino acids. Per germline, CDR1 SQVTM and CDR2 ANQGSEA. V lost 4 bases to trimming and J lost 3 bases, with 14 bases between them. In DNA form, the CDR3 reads TGCAGCGTTGGAGGGATTTCCGGGACAGATACGCAGTATTTT. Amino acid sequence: CSVGGISGTDTQYF.

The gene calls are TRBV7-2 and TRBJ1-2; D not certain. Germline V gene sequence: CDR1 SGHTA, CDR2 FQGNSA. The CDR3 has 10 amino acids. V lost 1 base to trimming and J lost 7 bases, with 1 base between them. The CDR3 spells CASSLGGYTF. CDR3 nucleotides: TGTGCCAGCAGCTTAGGTGGCTACACCTTC.

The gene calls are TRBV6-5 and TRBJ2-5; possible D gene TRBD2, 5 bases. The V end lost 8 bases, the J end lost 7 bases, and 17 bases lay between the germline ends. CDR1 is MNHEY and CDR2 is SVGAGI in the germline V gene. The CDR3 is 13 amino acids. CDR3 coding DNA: TGTGCCAGCGTTAGTTGCTCGGAGGTGACCCAGTACTTC. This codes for CASVSCSEVTQYF.

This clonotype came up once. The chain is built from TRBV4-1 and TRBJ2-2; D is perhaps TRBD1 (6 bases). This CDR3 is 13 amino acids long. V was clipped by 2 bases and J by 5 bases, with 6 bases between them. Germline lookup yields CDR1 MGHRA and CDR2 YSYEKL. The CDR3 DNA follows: TGCGCCAGCAGCCAAACAGGGACCGGGGAGCTGTTTTTT. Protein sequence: CASSQTGTGELFF.

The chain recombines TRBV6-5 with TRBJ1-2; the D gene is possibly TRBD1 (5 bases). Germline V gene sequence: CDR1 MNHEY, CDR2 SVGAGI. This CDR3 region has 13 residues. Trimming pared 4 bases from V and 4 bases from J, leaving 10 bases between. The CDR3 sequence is CASSLGVGYGYTF. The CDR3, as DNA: TGTGCCAGCAGTTTAGGGGTCGGCTATGGCTACACCTTC.

In DNA form, the CDR3 reads TGTGCCAGCTCACTAGAAACTCGTCCCTACGAGCAGTACTTC. Translation: CASSLETRPYEQYF. The chain has TRBV18 and TRBJ2-7; D not certain. CDR3 size: 14 residues. The V gene lost 4 bases and the J gene lost 2 bases, with 12 bases spanning the gap. Germline V gene sequence: CDR1 KGHSH, CDR2 LQKENI.

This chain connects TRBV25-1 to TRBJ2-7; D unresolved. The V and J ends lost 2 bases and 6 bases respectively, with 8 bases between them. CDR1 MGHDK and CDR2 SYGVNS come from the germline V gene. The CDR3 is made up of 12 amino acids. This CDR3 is CASSEIGREQYF. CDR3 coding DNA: TGTGCCAGCAGTGAAATAGGGCGCGAGCAGTACTTC.

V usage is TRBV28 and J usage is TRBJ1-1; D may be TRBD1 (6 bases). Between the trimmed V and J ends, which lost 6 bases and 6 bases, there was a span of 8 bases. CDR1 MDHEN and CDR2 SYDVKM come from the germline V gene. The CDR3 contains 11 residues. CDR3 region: CASSRTAEAFF. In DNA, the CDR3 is TGTGCCAGCAGCAGGACAGCTGAAGCTTTCTTT. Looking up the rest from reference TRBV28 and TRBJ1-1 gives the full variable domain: DVKVTQSSRYLVKRTGEKVFLECVQDMDHENMFWYRQDPGLGLRLIYFSYDVKMKEKGDIPEGYSVSREKKERFSLILESASTNQTSMYLCASSRTAEAFFGQGTRLTVV.

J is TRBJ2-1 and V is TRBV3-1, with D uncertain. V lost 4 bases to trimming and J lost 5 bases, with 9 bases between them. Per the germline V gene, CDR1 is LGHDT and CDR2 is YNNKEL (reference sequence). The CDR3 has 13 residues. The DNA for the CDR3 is TGTGCCAGCAGCCGAACCAATCACAATGAGCAGTTCTTC. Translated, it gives CASSRTNHNEQFF.

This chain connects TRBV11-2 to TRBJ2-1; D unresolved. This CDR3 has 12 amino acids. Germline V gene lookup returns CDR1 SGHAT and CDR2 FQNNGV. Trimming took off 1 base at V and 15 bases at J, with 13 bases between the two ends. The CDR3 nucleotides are TGTGCCAGCAGCTTAGCGTCGGATTCGCGGTTCTTC. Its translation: CASSLASDSRFF.

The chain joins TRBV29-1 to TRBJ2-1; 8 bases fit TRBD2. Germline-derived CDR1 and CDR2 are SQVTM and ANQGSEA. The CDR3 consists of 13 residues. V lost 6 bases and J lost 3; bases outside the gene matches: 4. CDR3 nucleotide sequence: TGCAGCGTAACCGGGACTAGCTACAATGAGCAGTTCTTC. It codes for CSVTGTSYNEQFF.

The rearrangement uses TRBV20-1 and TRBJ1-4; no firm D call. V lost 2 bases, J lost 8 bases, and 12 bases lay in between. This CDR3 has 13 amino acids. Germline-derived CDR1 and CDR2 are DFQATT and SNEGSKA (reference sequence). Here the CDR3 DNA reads TGCAGTGCTAGACCCAACGATTGGGAAAAACTGTTTTTT. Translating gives CSARPNDWEKLFF.

In DNA, the CDR3 is TGTGCCAGCAGTTCAACAGGGCTAGAGCAGTTCTTC. Residues: CASSSTGLEQFF. The chain links TRBV27 to TRBJ2-1; tentative D call: TRBD1 (6 bases). The germline V gene encodes CDR1 MNHEY and CDR2 SMNVEV (reference sequence). The V end was cut by 4 bases, the J end by 10 bases, with 11 bases between. The CDR3 consists of 12 residues.

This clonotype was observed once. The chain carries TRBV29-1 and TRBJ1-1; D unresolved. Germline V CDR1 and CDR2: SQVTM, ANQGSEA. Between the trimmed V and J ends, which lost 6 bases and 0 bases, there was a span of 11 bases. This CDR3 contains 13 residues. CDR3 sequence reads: CSVEQSLNTEAFF. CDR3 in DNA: TGCAGCGTGGAACAGAGTTTGAACACTGAAGCTTTCTTT.

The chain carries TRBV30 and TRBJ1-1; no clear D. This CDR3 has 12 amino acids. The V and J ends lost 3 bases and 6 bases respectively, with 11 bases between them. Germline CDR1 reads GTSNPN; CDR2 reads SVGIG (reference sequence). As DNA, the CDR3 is TGTGCCTGGAGGCACGGACCCCCTGAAGCTTTCTTT. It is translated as CAWRHGPPEAFF.

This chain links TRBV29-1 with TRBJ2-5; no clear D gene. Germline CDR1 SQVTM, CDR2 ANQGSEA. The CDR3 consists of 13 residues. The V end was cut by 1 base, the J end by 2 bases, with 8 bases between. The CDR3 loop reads CSVEGQIQETQYF. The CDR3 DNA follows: TGCAGCGTTGAAGGGCAGATTCAAGAGACCCAGTACTTC.

CDR3 amino acids: CASSPLENEQFF. The CDR3, as DNA: TGTGCCAGCTCACCCCTCGAGAATGAGCAGTTCTTC. The chain joins TRBV18 to TRBJ2-1; D ambiguous. There are 12 residues in the CDR3. Germline V CDR1 and CDR2: KGHSH, LQKENI. Trimming left V 3 bases short and J 7 bases short, with 7 bases between.

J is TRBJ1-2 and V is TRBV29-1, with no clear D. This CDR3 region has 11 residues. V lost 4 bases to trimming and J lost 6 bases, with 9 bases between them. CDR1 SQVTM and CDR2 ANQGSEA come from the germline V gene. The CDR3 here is CSVVGLNGYTF. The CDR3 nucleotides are TGCAGCGTTGTCGGCCTCAATGGCTACACCTTC. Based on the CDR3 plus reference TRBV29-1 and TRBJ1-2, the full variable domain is SAVISQKPSRDICQRGTSLTIQCQVDSQVTMMFWYRQQPGQSLTLIATANQGSEATYESGFVIDKFPISRPNLTFSTLTVSNMSPEDSSIYLCSVVGLNGYTFGSGTRLTVV.

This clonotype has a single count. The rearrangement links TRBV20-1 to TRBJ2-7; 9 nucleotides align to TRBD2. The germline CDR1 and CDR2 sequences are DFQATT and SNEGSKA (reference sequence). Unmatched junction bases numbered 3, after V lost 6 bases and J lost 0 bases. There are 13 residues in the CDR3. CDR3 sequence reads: CSARLAASYEQYF. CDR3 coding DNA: TGCAGTGCCCGACTAGCGGCCTCCTACGAGCAGTACTTC.